This entry lists 7 T cell receptor beta chains sequenced from one sample in a study of cytomegalovirus exposure and HLA in healthy donors. Assay: immunoSEQ multiplex PCR; the TCRdb copy retains only in-frame clones and omits some. Among approximately 98,000 clones listed, approximately 96% were seen once. Specimen: PBMCs. The receptors were gathered from a young woman in good health and CMV-seronegative.

J is TRBJ2-5 and V is TRBV6-5; TRBD2 agrees at 8 bases. Losses at the gene ends were 1 base for V and 2 bases for J; bases not matched to a gene: 6. The CDR3 length is 16 residues. The germline gives CDR1 MNHEY, CDR2 SVGAGI. CDR3 bases: TGTGCCAGCAGTTACTTGTCGGGGGGGACGCAAGAGACCCAGTACTTC. Protein sequence: CASSYLSGGTQETQYF.

The rearrangement joins TRBV30 to TRBJ1-1, with D perhaps TRBD1 (6 bases). The germline V gene encodes CDR1 GTSNPN and CDR2 SVGIG (reference sequence). V was cut by 3 bases and J by 1 base, with 12 bases left in between. The CDR3 is 14 amino acids. Here the CDR3 reads CAWRPGHPNTEAFF. The CDR3 DNA sequence: TGTGCCTGGAGACCGGGACACCCGAACACTGAAGCTTTCTTT. Using reference TRBV30 and TRBJ1-1 for the parts outside the CDR3, the full variable domain is SQTIHQWPATLVQPVGSPLSLECTVEGTSNPNLYWYRQAAGRGLQLLFYSVGIGQISSEVPQNLSASRPQDRQFILSSKKLLLSDSGFYLCAWRPGHPNTEAFFGQGTRLTVV.

The J gene is TRBJ2-1, the V gene TRBV6-4, with TRBD2 identical over 9 bases. The CDR3 spans 15 residues. Germline V CDR1 and CDR2: MRHNA, SNTAGT. J was trimmed by 2 bases and V by 3 bases; bases with no gene match: 2. CDR3: CASSEASGTYNEQFF. Written as DNA, the CDR3 is TGTGCCAGCAGTGAGGCTAGCGGGACCTACAATGAGCAGTTCTTC.

V usage is TRBV27 and J usage is TRBJ1-1, with D maybe TRBD1 (5 bases). CDR1 is MNHEY and CDR2 is SMNVEV in the germline V gene (reference sequence). The CDR3 consists of 11 residues. V was shortened by 3 bases and J by 11 bases, with 10 bases between the two germline ends. The CDR3 reads CASSFGGAAFF. The DNA for the CDR3 is TGTGCCAGCAGTTTCGGAGGGGCTGCTTTCTTT.

This clone was detected once. The chain has TRBV11-3 and TRBJ2-7; 9 nucleotides line up with TRBD1. The CDR3 contains 15 residues. The germline V gene has CDR1 SGHNT and CDR2 YENEEA. With 1 base clipped from V and 0 bases from J, the junction kept 1 base outside the gene matches. CDR3 nucleotide sequence: TGTGCCAGCAGCTTAGGGGACAGGGACTCCTACGAGCAGTACTTC. This codes for CASSLGDRDSYEQYF.

The chain is built from TRBV5-8 and TRBJ2-1, with 9 bases aligning to TRBD2. CDR3 length: 16 residues. The junction had 12 bases not matched to a gene; V was cut back by 4 bases and J by 7 bases. The V gene's germline CDR1 is SGHTS and CDR2 YDEGEE. CDR3 region: CASSLSGGPPRNEQFF. The CDR3 DNA reads as TGTGCCAGCAGCCTTAGCGGGGGCCCACCCCGGAATGAGCAGTTCTTC.

This clone was seen a single time. This chain links TRBV27 with TRBJ2-7, with 9 bases aligning to TRBD2. Germline values: CDR1 MNHEY, CDR2 SMNVEV (reference sequence). J lost 0 bases, V lost 3 bases, and 6 bases had no gene match. The CDR3 is 16 residues long. CDR3 nucleotides: TGTGCCAGCAGTTTGGCTAGCGGGGACTACTCCTACGAGCAGTACTTC. This sequence encodes CASSLASGDYSYEQYF.